Listed below are T cell receptor beta chains from one sample, sequenced in a study of OX40 agonist ivuxolimab in advanced cancers. This table comes from immunoSEQ multiplex PCR, and its TCRdb copy is limited to in-frame clones, with some not included. The data show some 50,000 clones, with approximately 85% seen just once and roughly three fifths held by the top ten. Sequenced here: CD4+ or CD8+ T cells sorted from blood, sampled in a trial of the OX40 agonist ivuxolimab. The receptors derive from an adult with an advanced solid tumor such as melanoma, head and neck, liver or kidney cancer. Each CDR3 is given with its conserved first and last residue. The D gene is left open where the match is weak. Only some rows state a clone size, as once, few, many or a class for expanded clones.

V	size	D	J	DNA	CDR3
TRBV9	.	.	TRBJ2-2	TGTGCCAGCAGCTGGAGCCAGGGGAACACCGGGGAGCTGTTTTTT	CASSWSQGNTGELFF
TRBV7-9	.	.	TRBJ2-5	TGTGCCAGCAGCTTGGTAGGTCCTTCGGAGACCCAGTACTTC	CASSLVGPSETQYF
TRBV6-6	.	.	TRBJ1-1	TGTGCCAGCAGTTCCCCCGGTCGGACTGAAGCTTTCTTT	CASSSPGRTEAFF
TRBV5-6	.	TRBD1	TRBJ1-3	TGTGCCAGCAGTCCTGGGACAGGGGATAGAAACACCATATATTTT	CASSPGTGDRNTIYF
TRBV30	.	TRBD2	TRBJ2-7	TGTGCCTGGAGTTATTCCCGGACTAGCGGGGGCTTCTTCTCCTACGAGCAGTACTTC	CAWSYSRTSGGFFSYEQYF
TRBV7-8	.	.	TRBJ2-5	TGTGCCAGCAGCTTAGCTACAAATCAAGAGACCCAGTACTTC	CASSLATNQETQYF
TRBV5-4	.	.	TRBJ1-1	TGTGCCAGCAGCAAACGGAGGGAGAACACTGAAGCTTTCTTT	CASSKRRENTEAFF
TRBV7-2	.	.	TRBJ2-7	TGTGCCAGCAGCTTATCTCGCGACGGCGAGCAGTACTTC	CASSLSRDGEQYF
TRBV7-9	.	.	TRBJ1-1	TGTGCCAGCAGCTTGAACGCGGGGGGACCGGGGCGAGGGTTT	CASSLNAGGPGRGF
TRBV6-5	.	.	TRBJ2-7	TGTGCCAGCAGTTACAACCAGGGGGGTTCCTACGAGCAGTACTTC	CASSYNQGGSYEQYF
TRBV13	.	.	TRBJ2-7	TGTGCCAGCAGCTTCGGACAAACCTACGAGCAGTACTTC	CASSFGQTYEQYF
TRBV11-2	.	.	TRBJ1-3	TGTGCCAGCAGCTTAGAGCGCGGGGCACCTGGAAACACCATATATTTT	CASSLERGAPGNTIYF
TRBV2	.	TRBD1	TRBJ2-7	TGTGCCAGAGCGAGACAGGGAACCTACGAGCAGTACTTC	CARARQGTYEQYF
TRBV5-1	.	.	TRBJ2-5	TGCGCCAGCAGCTTGGTAGGCGGGCCAGAGACCCAGTACTTC	CASSLVGGPETQYF
TRBV28	many	TRBD2	TRBJ2-5	TGTGCCAGCGGCCCTAGCGGGGTCCACGGCGGGACCCAGTACTTC	CASGPSGVHGGTQYF
TRBV28	once	.	TRBJ1-4	TGTGCCAGCAGTTCACAGGGAAGTGGTGAAAAACTGTTTTTT	CASSSQGSGEKLFF